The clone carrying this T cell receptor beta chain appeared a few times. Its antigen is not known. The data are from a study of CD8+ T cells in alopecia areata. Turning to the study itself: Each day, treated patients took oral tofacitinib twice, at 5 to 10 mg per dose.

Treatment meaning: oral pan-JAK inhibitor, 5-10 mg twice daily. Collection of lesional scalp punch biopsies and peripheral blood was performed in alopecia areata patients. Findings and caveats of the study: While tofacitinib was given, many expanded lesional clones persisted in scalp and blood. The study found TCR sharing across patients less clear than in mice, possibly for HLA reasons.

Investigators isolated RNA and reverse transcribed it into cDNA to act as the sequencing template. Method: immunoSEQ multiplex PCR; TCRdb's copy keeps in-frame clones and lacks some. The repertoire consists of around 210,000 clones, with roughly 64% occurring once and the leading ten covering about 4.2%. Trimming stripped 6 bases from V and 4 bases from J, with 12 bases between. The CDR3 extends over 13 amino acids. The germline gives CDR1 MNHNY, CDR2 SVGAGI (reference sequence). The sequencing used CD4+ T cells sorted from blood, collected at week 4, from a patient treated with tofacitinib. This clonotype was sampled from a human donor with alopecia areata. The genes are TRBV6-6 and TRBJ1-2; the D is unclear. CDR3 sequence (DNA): TGTGCCAGCAGATCCGACGGGGTCTATGGCTACACCTTC. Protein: CASRSDGVYGYTF.